This T cell receptor (beta chain) was sequenced for a study of blood T cells in healthy people across ages. For the second PCR, which ran for about 6 to 11 cycles, a sample-barcoded 5' primer and a J-beta primer mix were used. In TCRdb, the 5' RACE reads were re-called with MiXCR into one record per CDR3 protein. The data show about 670,000 distinct CDR3 sequences, 40% to 50% seen once. This CDR3 is built from 16 residues. With 3 bases removed from V and 1 base from J, the gap between germline ends came to 15 bases. In germline, CDR1 is MDHEN, CDR2 SYDVKM. This clonotype was detected once. The sample taken for sequencing was blood. The source of this sequence is an elderly man in good health. The chain links TRBV28 to TRBJ1-1, with D perhaps TRBD1 (6 bases). CDR3 nucleotide sequence: TGTGCCAGCAGTTTGGGGGGCGGTCCGGCGAACACTGAAGCTTTCTTT. Translating gives CASSLGGGPANTEAFF.